These 27 T cell receptor beta chains were sequenced from one sample in a study of brain metastases from non-small cell lung cancer. Clones were sequenced by immunoSEQ multiplex PCR, and TCRdb holds only the in-frame ones, with some missing. The repertoire holds some 4,300 clones, with almost 85% as singletons. Input material: primary lung tumor tissue. The receptors come from a donor aged 40 or over with non-small cell lung cancer.

To note about this clone: A read error may account for a junction end that differs from germline. Other nucleotide sequences in the sample specify the same CDR3. The rearrangement uses TRBV19 and TRBJ2-6; weak D call: TRBD1 (5 bases). The CDR3 has 16 amino acids. The germline V gene has CDR1 LNHDA and CDR2 SQIVND (reference sequence). CDR3 amino acids: CASSISSVSGANVLTF. The CDR3 coding sequence is TGTGCCAGTAGTATCAGCAGCGTTTCTGGGGCCAACGTCTTGACTTTC.

The chain has TRBV14 and TRBJ2-1; possibly TRBD1 or TRBD2 for D (5 bases each). Germline-derived CDR1 and CDR2 are SGHDN and FVKESK. This CDR3 is 14 amino acids long. Trimming removed 4 bases at V and 0 bases at J, with 7 bases between. The CDR3, as DNA: TGTGCCAGCAGCCGGGGGAGCTCCTACAATGAGCAGTTCTTC. Encoded protein: CASSRGSSYNEQFF. The entire variable domain, with the rest obtained from reference TRBV14 and TRBJ2-1, is as follows: EAGVTQFPSHSVIEKGQTVTLRCDPISGHDNLYWYRRVMGKEIKFLLHFVKESKQDESGMPNNRFLAERTGGTYSTLKVQPAELEDSGVYFCASSRGSSYNEQFFGPGTRLTVL.

This chain uses TRBV2 with TRBJ1-5; TRBD1 is a possible D gene (6 bases). Germline V gene lookup returns CDR1 SNHLY and CDR2 FYNNEI. V was clipped by 11 bases and J by 4 bases, with 12 bases between them. The CDR3 extends over 12 amino acids. The CDR3 region is CACSDRNQPQHF. The CDR3 DNA sequence: TGTGCCTGCTCAGACAGGAATCAGCCCCAGCATTTT. The complete variable domain, with remaining parts taken from reference TRBV2 and TRBJ1-5, reads EPEVTQTPSHQVTQMGQEVILRCVPISNHLYFYWYRQILGQKVEFLVSFYNNEISEKSEIFDDQFSVERPDGSNFTLKIRSTKLEDSAMYFCACSDRNQPQHFGDGTRLSIL.

The chain links TRBV7-7 to TRBJ2-3, with 11 bases lining up with TRBD2. CDR1 and CDR2 from the germline V gene are SSHAT and FNYEAQ (reference sequence). CDR3 length: 17 residues. V dropped 4 bases and J dropped 0; count of bases not matched to a gene: 6. The CDR3 DNA is TGTGCCAGCAGCTCCCCGACTAGCGGGACGAGCACAGATACGCAGTATTTT. This translates into CASSSPTSGTSTDTQYF.

This clone was recorded once. The genes are TRBV7-9 and TRBJ2-7; possibly TRBD1 for D (6 bases). Germline V lookup: CDR1 SEHNR, CDR2 FQNEAQ (reference sequence). Trimming cost V 5 bases and J 2 bases, with 16 bases left between them. This CDR3 region has 15 residues. The CDR3 loop reads CASSRTGLGAYEQYF. CDR3 sequence (DNA): TGTGCCAGCAGCCGCACAGGGCTCGGGGCCTACGAGCAGTACTTC. Combining the CDR3 with reference TRBV7-9 and TRBJ2-7 gives the whole variable domain DTGVSQNPRHKITKRGQNVTFRCDPISEHNRLYWYRQTLGQGPEFLTYFQNEAQLEKSRLLSDRFSAERPKGSFSTLEIQRTEQGDSAMYLCASSRTGLGAYEQYFGPGTRLTVT.

The gene calls are TRBV27 and TRBJ1-2, with D possibly matching TRBD1 (6 bases). Trimming took 2 bases from V and 0 from J, leaving 10 bases between them. CDR3 length: 15 amino acids. Germline loops: CDR1 MNHEY, CDR2 SMNVEV (reference sequence). CDR3 bases: TGTGCCAGCAGTTTAGTTCCAGGGGCTAACTATGGCTACACCTTC. As protein: CASSLVPGANYGYTF.

The J gene is TRBJ2-3, the V gene TRBV3-1 (or the pseudogene TRBV3-2), with TRBD1 matching 9 bases. CDR1 LGHDT and CDR2 YNNKEL come from the germline V gene (reference sequence). The CDR3 runs 15 residues. V was clipped by 3 bases and J by 3 bases; unmatched bases: 4. CDR3 coding DNA: TGTGCCAGCAGCCAGGGGACAGGGAAGACAGATACGCAGTATTTT. As protein: CASSQGTGKTDTQYF.

V is TRBV19 and J is TRBJ1-5, with D possibly matching TRBD1 (5 bases). CDR3 size: 13 residues. Per the germline V gene, CDR1 is LNHDA and CDR2 is SQIVND (reference sequence). The V and J ends lost 8 bases and 0 bases respectively, with 8 bases between them. The CDR3 bases are TGTGCCAGTGCTCAGGGTAGCAATCAGCCCCAGCATTTT. Residues: CASAQGSNQPQHF.

The rearrangement joins TRBV6-1 to TRBJ2-4; D gene ambiguous. The CDR3 is made up of 17 amino acids. The ends were cut back, 2 bases at V and 4 bases at J, with 18 bases in the middle. Germline-derived CDR1 and CDR2 are MNHNS and SASEGT. DNA for the CDR3: TGTGCCAGCAGTGAACAATCCGCTTTGGTGGGAAAAAACATTCAGTACTTC. Protein sequence: CASSEQSALVGKNIQYF.

V and J are TRBV20-1 and TRBJ1-2; no definite D call. The V end lost 3 bases, the J end lost 10 bases, and 3 bases lay between the germline ends. Germline-derived CDR1 and CDR2 are DFQATT and SNEGSKA (reference sequence). There are 8 residues in the CDR3. The CDR3 sequence: CSARDYTF. Here the CDR3 DNA reads TGCAGTGCTAGGGACTACACCTTC.

The chain has TRBV30 and TRBJ2-1, with D possibly TRBD2 on 5 matching bases. Trimming stripped 5 bases from V and 2 bases from J, with 10 bases between. The CDR3 length is 13 residues. In germline, CDR1 is GTSNPN, CDR2 SVGIG (reference sequence). CDR3: CAWVTRAYNEQFF. In nucleotides, the CDR3 is TGTGCCTGGGTTACTAGGGCCTACAATGAGCAGTTCTTC.

The chain combines TRBV19 with TRBJ1-2; D remains unclear. Trimming removed 1 base from V and 4 bases from J, with 7 bases in between. The CDR3 loop spans 13 amino acids. The germline V gene has CDR1 LNHDA and CDR2 SQIVND (reference sequence). The CDR3 loop reads CASSIVGSYGYTF. As DNA, the CDR3 is TGTGCCAGTAGTATAGTGGGTTCCTATGGCTACACCTTC.

V usage is TRBV28 and J usage is TRBJ2-7, with no clear D. The CDR3 sequence is 11 residues long. Trimming took 6 bases from V and 5 from J, leaving 8 bases between them. Germline values: CDR1 MDHEN, CDR2 SYDVKM. CDR3 in amino acids: CASSSQNEQYF. The CDR3 nucleotides are TGTGCCAGCAGCTCACAGAACGAGCAGTACTTC.

The chain combines TRBV20-1 with TRBJ1-6, with 8 bases aligning to TRBD1. This CDR3 region has 16 residues. J lost 10 bases, V lost 3 bases, and 14 bases had no gene match. Germline assignment: CDR1 DFQATT and CDR2 SNEGSKA (reference sequence). CDR3 DNA: TGCAGTGCTAGTGCTTACAGGGGGTTGACTAGCTCACCCCTCCACTTT. It yields the protein CSASAYRGLTSSPLHF.

This chain connects TRBV9 to TRBJ2-1, with D perhaps TRBD1 (6 bases). Germline CDR1 and CDR2: SGDLS and YYNGEE. V was pared by 2 bases and J by 3 bases, with 9 bases between. This CDR3 has 14 amino acids. The CDR3 DNA sequence: TGTGCCAGCAGCGTTGAGGGACACTACAATGAGCAGTTCTTC. It is translated as CASSVEGHYNEQFF.

This chain joins TRBV28 and TRBJ2-2, with D unresolved. CDR1 is MDHEN and CDR2 is SYDVKM in the germline V gene. The CDR3 consists of 17 residues. Trimming cost V 1 base and J 1 base, with 13 bases left between them. CDR3 nucleotide sequence: TGTGCCAGCAGTTTATCGGCTGGGGTTCGGAACACCGGGGAGCTGTTTTTT. The encoded protein is CASSLSAGVRNTGELFF.

The chain recombines TRBV20-1 with TRBJ1-1; no definite D call. Germline CDR1 is DFQATT and CDR2 is SNEGSKA (reference sequence). CDR3 length equals 15 residues. The V end was cut by 3 bases, the J end by 0 bases, with 14 bases between. The CDR3 loop is CSASPGGVLNTEAFF. As DNA, the CDR3 is TGCAGTGCTAGTCCCGGTGGAGTGTTGAACACTGAAGCTTTCTTT.

The chain combines TRBV3-1 (or the pseudogene TRBV3-2) with TRBJ1-5; D remains unclear. Trimming removed 1 base at V and 1 base at J, with 8 bases between. The CDR3 is 15 amino acids. Germline V gene sequence: CDR1 LGHDT, CDR2 YNNKEL (reference sequence). The CDR3 loop is CASSQGELSNQPQHF. CDR3 nucleotide sequence: TGTGCCAGCAGCCAAGGGGAATTGAGCAATCAGCCCCAGCATTTT.

J is TRBJ2-7 and V is TRBV6-2 or TRBV6-3, with TRBD2 matching 12 bases. V lost 2 bases, J lost 3 bases, and 8 bases stayed unmatched. Germline V gene sequence: CDR1 MNHEY, CDR2 SVGEGT. This CDR3 comprises 17 residues. The CDR3 loop reads CASSYPRTSGTHYEQYF. The CDR3 nucleotides read TGTGCCAGCAGTTACCCAAGGACTAGCGGGACACACTACGAGCAGTACTTC.

This clone was seen a handful of times. This rearrangement joins TRBV6-6 to TRBJ2-7; unclear D gene. The V and J ends lost 1 base and 5 bases respectively, with 9 bases between them. The CDR3 consists of 13 residues. Germline lookup yields CDR1 MNHNY and CDR2 SVGAGI (reference sequence). CDR3 residues: CASSYWLEDEQYF. CDR3 nucleotide sequence: TGTGCCAGCAGTTACTGGCTCGAAGACGAGCAGTACTTC.

The chain links TRBV10-3 to TRBJ2-1; 12 bases align to TRBD2. Germline V gene lookup returns CDR1 ENHRY and CDR2 SYGVKD. The CDR3 covers 15 residues. The junction had 5 bases not matched to a gene; V was cut back by 5 bases and J by 6 bases. CDR3 region: CAISKGLAGGNEQFF. The CDR3 coding sequence is TGTGCCATCAGTAAGGGACTAGCGGGCGGCAATGAGCAGTTCTTC.

The chain joins TRBV5-4 to TRBJ1-1, with unresolved D. Germline CDR1 SGHNT, CDR2 YYREEE (reference sequence). The V end lost 0 bases, the J end lost 8 bases, and 5 bases lay between the germline ends. This CDR3 has 11 amino acids. The DNA for the CDR3 is TGTGCCAGCAGCTTGGCGGGCGAAGCTTTCTTT. Its translation is CASSLAGEAFF.

This sequence joins TRBV5-4 and TRBJ2-7, with TRBD2 matching over 11 bases. J was trimmed by 7 bases and V by 2 bases; bases with no gene match: 5. Germline V gives CDR1 SGHNT, CDR2 YYREEE (reference sequence). This CDR3 spans 14 amino acids. The CDR3 DNA reads TGTGCCAGCAGCTTTACTAGCGGGAGTAGGGAGCAGTACTTC. Its protein is CASSFTSGSREQYF.

The chain employs TRBV10-1 and TRBJ2-4, with D possibly matching TRBD1 (6 bases). V lost 9 bases and J 5 bases, leaving 14 bases between the germline ends. This CDR3 comprises 13 residues. The germline V gene has CDR1 WNHNN and CDR2 SYGVQD (reference sequence). The CDR3 is CARPTGSENIQYF. CDR3 DNA sequence: TGCGCCAGACCAACAGGGTCCGAAAACATTCAGTACTTC.

This sequence joins TRBV4-1 and TRBJ2-3, with 8 bases lining up with TRBD2. CDR3 length equals 14 residues. V dropped 0 bases and J dropped 9; count of bases not matched to a gene: 5. Germline CDR1 is MGHRA and CDR2 is YSYEKL. The CDR3 DNA is TGCGCCAGCAGCCAAGAAGGCGGGAGGTTCACGCAGTATTTT. This sequence encodes CASSQEGGRFTQYF.

With respect to this clone: Other DNA sequences in the sample encode the same CDR3. The chain uses TRBV2 and TRBJ2-7, with a weak D call TRBD2 (6 bases). CDR1 is SNHLY and CDR2 is FYNNEI in the germline V gene. The V end lost 3 bases, the J end lost 1 base, and 13 bases lay between the germline ends. This CDR3 has 15 residues. The CDR3 protein is CASSDREDSSYEQYF. The DNA of the CDR3 is TGTGCCAGCAGTGATAGGGAGGATAGTTCCTACGAGCAGTACTTC.

The chain recombines TRBV15 with TRBJ2-7; D is uncertain. The CDR3 has 13 amino acids. The germline CDR1 and CDR2 sequences are LNHNV and YYDKDF (reference sequence). The V gene lost 0 bases and the J gene lost 4 bases, with 7 bases spanning the gap. CDR3 in amino acids: CATSRDRRYEQYF. The DNA for the CDR3 is TGTGCCACCAGCAGAGACCGACGTTACGAGCAGTACTTC.